The 25 T cell receptor beta chains given below trace back to one sample, sequenced in a study of blood T cells in healthy people across ages. The use of a sample-barcoded 5' primer and a J-beta primer mix characterized a second PCR of 7 to 11 cycles. One entry per CDR3 protein results from TCRdb running MiXCR on the 5' RACE reads. The top ten hold under 5% of the sample, which has 1.5 million to 1.8 million distinct CDR3 sequences, 40% to 45% seen once. Sequenced: blood. All receptors derive from a woman under 30 in good health.

About this clonotype: One end of the junction fails to match germline, which may point to a read error. The CDR3 DNA sequence: TGTGCCAGCAGTGAAGGGTATGAGCAGGTCTTC. It codes for CASSEGYEQVF. V and J are TRBV27 and TRBJ2-1; D gene uncertain. This CDR3 region has 11 residues. Germline-derived CDR1 and CDR2 are MNHEY and SMNVEV (reference sequence).

The V call is TRBV4-3, the J call TRBJ2-4, with D possibly TRBD2 on 5 matching bases. This CDR3 is built from 14 residues. V was cut by 1 base and J by 2 bases, with 6 bases left in between. Germline V lookup: CDR1 LGHNA, CDR2 YSLEER. CDR3 residues: CASSQGRTKNIQYF. In DNA form, the CDR3 reads TGCGCCAGCAGCCAAGGGAGGACCAAAAACATTCAGTACTTC.

With regard to this clonotype: A junction end diverges from the germline sequence, so it may reflect a read error. The gene calls are TRBV4-1 and TRBJ2-1; D unclear. CDR1 is MGHRA, CDR2 YSYEKL, per germline. The CDR3 has 13 residues. CDR3 amino acids: CDSSQDRLQEQFF. The CDR3 bases are TGCGACAGCAGCCAAGATCGCCTGCAGGAGCAGTTCTTC.

The chain links TRBV7-2 to TRBJ2-1, with TRBD2 matching 10 bases. This CDR3 is 16 amino acids long. The V segment lost 0 bases and the J segment 9 bases; nucleotides outside the gene matches: 8. Germline loops: CDR1 SGHTA, CDR2 FQGNSA. CDR3 loop: CASSLAVSGGFGEQFF. In DNA form, the CDR3 reads TGTGCCAGCAGCTTAGCGGTTAGCGGGGGGTTCGGTGAGCAGTTCTTC.

The rearrangement joins TRBV29-1 to TRBJ1-2; TRBD1 might be the D (6 bases). Trimming removed 4 bases from V and 4 bases from J, with 13 bases in between. Germline V gene sequence: CDR1 SQVTM, CDR2 ANQGSEA. CDR3 length equals 13 residues. The CDR3 coding sequence is TGCAGCGTTGCCGGGACACAGGTCTATGGCTACACCTTC. Translating gives CSVAGTQVYGYTF.

This CDR3 is CSARDGGITPGELFF. For the CDR3, the DNA is TGCAGTGCTAGAGATGGGGGGATCACCCCCGGGGAGCTGTTTTTT. The chain joins TRBV20-1 to TRBJ2-2; perhaps TRBD2 as D (6 bases). Germline V gene sequence: CDR1 DFQATT, CDR2 SNEGSKA (reference sequence). Trimming cost V 0 bases and J 6 bases, with 14 bases left between them. This CDR3 is 15 amino acids long.

This chain links TRBV20-1 with TRBJ2-1, with TRBD2 matching 9 bases. The germline CDR1 and CDR2 sequences are DFQATT and SNEGSKA (reference sequence). V dropped 5 bases and J dropped 0; count of bases not matched to a gene: 11. This CDR3 spans 17 amino acids. Here the CDR3 DNA reads TGCAGTGCTCCCCGCGGACTAGCGCCAAGCTCCTACAATGAGCAGTTCTTC. This encodes CSAPRGLAPSSYNEQFF.

This clonotype was seen more than once but under ten times. The chain is built from TRBV20-1 and TRBJ2-1; no firm D call. Between the trimmed V and J ends, which lost 6 bases and 9 bases, there was a span of 24 bases. In germline, CDR1 is DFQATT, CDR2 SNEGSKA (reference sequence). The CDR3 is 15 residues long. CDR3 DNA: TGCAGTGCAGGCTTGCCCGAGACTTTGGAGAGTGAGCAGTTCTTC. Translated: CSAGLPETLESEQFF.

This clonotype occurred a few times. V is TRBV6-5 and J is TRBJ2-1; 12 bases match TRBD2. Losses at the gene ends were 6 bases for V and 8 bases for J; bases not matched to a gene: 2. The CDR3 runs to 13 residues. Germline V gene lookup returns CDR1 MNHEY and CDR2 SVGAGI. Here the CDR3 reads CASRLAGGHEQFF. The CDR3, as DNA: TGTGCCAGCAGACTAGCGGGAGGCCATGAGCAGTTCTTC.

The rearrangement uses TRBV11-2 and TRBJ1-2, with TRBD1 identical over 7 bases. The CDR3 contains 13 residues. Germline V CDR1 and CDR2: SGHAT, FQNNGV. The junction had 6 bases not matched to a gene; V was cut back by 4 bases and J by 7 bases. This CDR3 is CASSWAGDSGYTF. CDR3 in DNA: TGTGCCAGCAGCTGGGCAGGGGACAGTGGCTACACCTTC.

This clonotype has a handful of counts. The V and J genes are TRBV7-8 and TRBJ2-5, with 8 bases lining up with TRBD1. The junction had 8 bases not matched to a gene; V was cut back by 3 bases and J by 2 bases. The length of the CDR3 is 16 residues. Germline CDR1 reads SGHVS; CDR2 reads FQNEAQ. This CDR3 reads CASSFHRDRQQETQYF. CDR3 nucleotides: TGTGCCAGCAGCTTTCACCGGGACAGGCAGCAAGAGACCCAGTACTTC.

The chain has TRBV27 and TRBJ2-3, with D perhaps assigned TRBD1 or TRBD2 (5 bases each). V lost 6 bases and J lost 4, with 14 bases in between. Germline loops: CDR1 MNHEY, CDR2 SMNVEV (reference sequence). CDR3 size: 14 residues. Here the CDR3 reads CASRLRGGADTQYF. CDR3 coding DNA: TGTGCCAGCAGACTCCGTGGGGGAGCAGATACGCAGTATTTT.

This sequence joins TRBV12-3 or TRBV12-4 and TRBJ2-7, with D tentatively TRBD1 (5 bases). The CDR3 length is 11 residues. The germline V and J ends were trimmed by 7 bases and 6 bases, with 10 bases remaining between them. The CDR3 DNA sequence: TGTGCCAGCACCCTAAGGGGCGAGCAGTACTTC. It is translated as CASTLRGEQYF.

The chain has TRBV7-2 and TRBJ1-5; D uncertain. The germline V gene has CDR1 SGHTA and CDR2 FQGNSA. V dropped 2 bases and J dropped 6 bases, with 8 bases sitting between them. The CDR3 contains 13 residues. CDR3: CASSLWGFQPQHF. CDR3 DNA: TGTGCCAGCAGCTTATGGGGTTTTCAGCCCCAGCATTTT. Combining the CDR3 with reference TRBV7-2 and TRBJ1-5 gives the whole variable domain GAGVSQSPSNKVTEKGKDVELRCDPISGHTALYWYRQSLGQGLEFLIYFQGNSAPDKSGLPSDRFSAERTGGSVSTLTIQRTQQEDSAVYLCASSLWGFQPQHFGDGTRLSIL.

The V gene is TRBV7-9, the J gene TRBJ1-2; D might be TRBD1 (6 bases). CDR1 and CDR2 from the germline V gene are SEHNR and FQNEAQ (reference sequence). This CDR3 comprises 15 residues. The V gene lost 6 bases and the J gene lost 6 bases, with 20 bases spanning the gap. CDR3 DNA sequence: TGTGCCAGCAGTTTATCAGGGGCTCGCCCGGATGGCTACACCTTC. It is translated as CASSLSGARPDGYTF.

The chain combines TRBV2 with TRBJ2-3, with 8 nucleotides matching TRBD2. From germline, CDR1 is SNHLY and CDR2 FYNNEI. CDR3 size: 16 residues. V lost 0 bases, J lost 2 bases, and 4 bases stayed unmatched. CDR3 DNA sequence: TGTGCCAGCAGTGAAGCCTTAGCGGGGATCACAGATACGCAGTATTTT. This sequence encodes CASSEALAGITDTQYF.

This clonotype has just a few counts. This chain links TRBV2 with TRBJ2-1; tentatively, D is TRBD2 (6 bases). This CDR3 is 16 amino acids long. Looked up from germline, CDR1 is SNHLY and CDR2 is FYNNEI. With 4 bases removed from V and 0 bases from J, the gap between germline ends came to 13 bases. The CDR3 here is CASSVMRDSSYNEQFF. The CDR3, as DNA: TGTGCCAGCAGTGTCATGCGGGATAGCTCCTACAATGAGCAGTTCTTC.

This clonotype was found a few times. CDR3 coding DNA: TGTGCCAGTAGTGCCGGCAGGGCGGGAGATACGCAGTATTTT. Its protein product is CASSAGRAGDTQYF. The V gene is TRBV19, the J gene TRBJ2-3, with D possibly called TRBD1 or TRBD2 (5 bases each). Germline V gene data show CDR1 as LNHDA and CDR2 as SQIVND (reference sequence). V dropped 5 bases and J dropped 5 bases, with 14 bases sitting between them. The CDR3 is made up of 14 amino acids.

The chain combines TRBV29-1 with TRBJ2-1; possibly TRBD1 or TRBD2 for D (5 bases each). The J call is doubtful: the DNA matches TRBJ2-7 better. The CDR3 covers 13 residues. Germline CDR1 SQVTM, CDR2 ANQGSEA. CDR3 sequence reads: CSVEGGSYNEQYF. CDR3 DNA: TGCAGCGTTGAAGGGGGGTCCTACAATGAGCAGTACTTC.

This clonotype occurred a few times. The chain links TRBV3-1 to TRBJ2-1, with D possibly TRBD1 on 6 matching bases. There are 15 residues in the CDR3. Germline V gene lookup returns CDR1 LGHDT and CDR2 YNNKEL (reference sequence). Trimming removed 4 bases from V and 1 base from J, with 11 bases in between. CDR3 DNA sequence: TGTGCCAGCAGCCGCCGGACAGAATCCTACAATGAGCAGTTCTTC. Protein: CASSRRTESYNEQFF.

J is TRBJ1-2 and V is TRBV20-1, with 7 bases matching TRBD1. Germline loops: CDR1 DFQATT, CDR2 SNEGSKA (reference sequence). With 6 bases clipped from V and 2 bases from J, the junction kept 3 bases outside the gene matches. The CDR3 loop spans 12 amino acids. The CDR3 region has the DNA TGCAGTGCCGGACAGGTCAACTATGGCTACACCTTC. This sequence encodes CSAGQVNYGYTF.

V usage is TRBV7-9 and J usage is TRBJ2-5; the match to TRBD1 covers 7 bases. Germline V gene sequence: CDR1 SEHNR, CDR2 FQNEAQ (reference sequence). The CDR3 covers 16 residues. J was trimmed by 2 bases and V by 1 base; bases with no gene match: 7. The CDR3 region is CASSLGQGGVQETQYF. The CDR3 DNA reads TGTGCCAGCAGCTTAGGACAGGGTGGTGTACAAGAGACCCAGTACTTC. The entire variable domain, with the rest obtained from reference TRBV7-9 and TRBJ2-5, is as follows: DTGVSQNPRHKITKRGQNVTFRCDPISEHNRLYWYRQTLGQGPEFLTYFQNEAQLEKSRLLSDRFSAERPKGSFSTLEIQRTEQGDSAMYLCASSLGQGGVQETQYFGPGTRLLVL.

This clonotype occurred a few times. The chain combines TRBV18 with TRBJ1-2, with 8 positions matching TRBD1. Germline trimming cut 5 bases from V and 2 bases from J; bases unmatched to any gene: 4. Germline loops: CDR1 KGHSH, CDR2 LQKENI. CDR3 length: 14 residues. CDR3 DNA: TGTGCCAGCTCAGCGCCAGGGGGCAACTATGGCTACACCTTC. Encoded protein: CASSAPGGNYGYTF. The full variable domain, rest sourced from reference TRBV18 and TRBJ1-2, is NAGVMQNPRHLVRRRGQEARLRCSPMKGHSHVYWYRQLPEEGLKFMVYLQKENIIDESGMPKERFSAEFPKEGPSILRIQQVVRGDSAAYFCASSAPGGNYGYTFGSGTRLTVV.

The chain joins TRBV10-3 to TRBJ2-3; D is unclear. The germline gives CDR1 ENHRY, CDR2 SYGVKD. The CDR3 is 12 amino acids. Trimming left V 10 bases short and J 1 base short, with 9 bases between. In DNA form, the CDR3 reads TGTGCCACGTCGCAGGGCACAGATACGCAGTATTTT. This sequence encodes CATSQGTDTQYF.

The chain uses TRBV14 and TRBJ2-7, with D possibly TRBD2 on 5 matching bases. Germline-derived CDR1 and CDR2 are SGHDN and FVKESK. Trimming took 1 base from V and 7 from J, leaving 20 bases between them. The CDR3 runs to 16 residues. In DNA, the CDR3 is TGTGCCAGCAGCCAAGGACCGGTCAGAACCGGGAATGAGCAGTACTTC. As protein: CASSQGPVRTGNEQYF. Variable domain in full (rest from reference TRBV14 and TRBJ2-7): EAGVTQFPSHSVIEKGQTVTLRCDPISGHDNLYWYRRVMGKEIKFLLHFVKESKQDESGMPNNRFLAERTGGTYSTLKVQPAELEDSGVYFCASSQGPVRTGNEQYFGPGTRLTVT.